The 31 T cell receptor beta chains below all came from one sample that was sequenced in a study of Ad26.COV2.S vaccination and SARS-CoV-2 variants. Indicated treatment: approximately 18 received Ad26.COV2.S at low or high dose, single or two shots; roughly five received placebo; per-sample allocation not given. The investigators took samples on day 63 after the first vaccine or placebo injection. TCRdb keeps only in-frame clones here, not all; method: immunoSEQ multiplex PCR. The sample carries hundreds of thousands of clones, approximately 83% recorded once. This material consisted of peripheral blood, taken in a trial of Ad26.COV2.S vaccine versus placebo. The receptors shown here come from a person aged 18-60 years who received the Ad26.COV2.S COVID-19 vaccine or a placebo.

The chain joins TRBV27 to TRBJ2-3, with a possible D match to TRBD2 (5 bases). Germline-derived CDR1 and CDR2 are MNHEY and SMNVEV (reference sequence). V lost 3 bases and J lost 3, with 19 bases in between. The CDR3 loop spans 17 amino acids. The CDR3 DNA reads as TGTGCCAGCAGTTTTTCATCTTTGGGCGGGCGGACAGATACGCAGTATTTT. Its protein is CASSFSSLGGRTDTQYF.

J is TRBJ1-3 and V is TRBV13; tentative D call: TRBD1 (6 bases). Germline CDR1 is PRHDT and CDR2 is FYEKMQ (reference sequence). Trimming pared 5 bases from V and 4 bases from J, leaving 24 bases between. There are 18 residues in the CDR3. The CDR3 loop reads CASSELPGHPTTGNTIYF. DNA of the CDR3: TGTGCCAGCAGCGAACTTCCGGGACATCCGACTACGGGAAACACCATATATTTT. The variable domain in full, with the rest retrieved from reference TRBV13 and TRBJ1-3, is AAGVIQSPRHLIKEKRETATLKCYPIPRHDTVYWYQQGPGQDPQFLISFYEKMQSDKGSIPDRFSAQQFSDYHSELNMSSLELGDSALYFCASSELPGHPTTGNTIYFGEGSWLTVV.

The gene calls are TRBV24-1 and TRBJ2-7; D uncertain. Trimming took off 3 bases at V and 4 bases at J, with 6 bases between the two ends. In germline, CDR1 is KGHDR, CDR2 SFDVKD. The CDR3 spans 12 residues. The CDR3 coding sequence is TGTGCCACCAGTGATGTGGGGTACGAGCAGTACTTC. Amino acids: CATSDVGYEQYF.

The CDR3, as DNA: TGTGCCAGCAGCTTTGTTGAGCGAGGCTACGAGCAGTACTTC. This sequence encodes CASSFVERGYEQYF. V and J are TRBV5-6 and TRBJ2-7; D gene unclear. CDR3 size: 14 residues. V lost 2 bases and J 3 bases, leaving 12 bases between the germline ends. Per germline, CDR1 SGHDT and CDR2 YYEEEE.

J is TRBJ2-1 and V is TRBV11-2; possibly TRBD1 or TRBD2 for D (5 bases each). Trimming removed 7 bases from V and 0 bases from J, with 16 bases in between. The germline V gene has CDR1 SGHAT and CDR2 FQNNGV. This CDR3 has 16 residues. DNA of the CDR3: TGTGCCAGCACCCATCGAGAGGGGATCTCCTACAATGAGCAGTTCTTC. Translation: CASTHREGISYNEQFF.

The chain carries TRBV4-1 and TRBJ1-2; D is possibly TRBD1 (5 bases). V was cut by 1 base and J by 4 bases, with 10 bases left in between. Germline CDR1 and CDR2: MGHRA and YSYEKL. This CDR3 has 14 amino acids. This CDR3 is CASSQGRVTYGYTF. Written as DNA, the CDR3 is TGCGCCAGCAGCCAAGGCAGGGTGACCTATGGCTACACCTTC.

The chain couples TRBV7-4 to TRBJ2-5; D call uncertain. V lost 11 bases, J lost 0 bases, and 19 bases lay in between. Per germline, CDR1 SGHVT and CDR2 SQSDAQ. CDR3 length: 15 amino acids. The chain's CDR3 is CALKGKFKNQETQYF. CDR3 coding DNA: TGTGCCTTAAAGGGCAAGTTTAAGAACCAAGAGACCCAGTACTTC.

Of note for this clone: Other DNA sequences of this sample code for an identical CDR3. The J gene is TRBJ1-2, the V gene TRBV3-1 (or the pseudogene TRBV3-2); no definite D call. The CDR3 consists of 12 residues. Germline CDR1 reads LGHDT; CDR2 reads YNNKEL (reference sequence). V was shortened by 3 bases and J by 3 bases, with 5 bases between the two germline ends. CDR3 sequence: CASSQTDYGYTF. The CDR3, as DNA: TGTGCCAGCAGCCAGACCGACTATGGCTACACCTTC.

The J gene is TRBJ2-7, the V gene TRBV6-4; TRBD1 matches 9 bases. The germline V gene encodes CDR1 MRHNA and CDR2 SNTAGT. This CDR3 has 17 amino acids. V trimming: 2 bases; J trimming: 7 bases; junction bases outside the gene matches: 15. CDR3 sequence: CASSDRGLDRGKKEQYF. The CDR3 DNA is TGTGCCAGCAGTGACCGGGGACTGGACAGGGGAAAAAAAGAGCAGTACTTC.

The genes are TRBV2 and TRBJ2-7; tentatively, D is TRBD2 (6 bases). Trimming took off 6 bases at V and 2 bases at J, with 17 bases between the two ends. CDR3 size: 15 residues. CDR1 and CDR2 from the germline V gene are SNHLY and FYNNEI. DNA for the CDR3: TGTGCCAGCAGATTCCGGGAGCCGATTACCTACGAGCAGTACTTC. It encodes CASRFREPITYEQYF.

This sequence joins TRBV5-1 and TRBJ2-7; D perhaps matches TRBD2 (6 bases). Germline CDR1 reads SGHRS; CDR2 reads YFSETQ. The V end lost 0 bases, the J end lost 0 bases, and 10 bases lay between the germline ends. This CDR3 is 15 amino acids long. The CDR3 is CASSLVAGSSYEQYF. Written as DNA, the CDR3 is TGCGCCAGCAGCTTGGTGGCGGGGAGCTCCTACGAGCAGTACTTC.

The chain links TRBV7-3 to TRBJ2-2; D uncertain. Per the germline V gene, CDR1 is SGHTA and CDR2 is FQGTGA. CDR3 length: 17 amino acids. V lost 1 base and J 5 bases, leaving 17 bases between the germline ends. The CDR3, as DNA: TGTGCCAGCAGCTTAAGGACGGCGACCGTCTGGACCGGGGAGCTGTTTTTT. Translation: CASSLRTATVWTGELFF.

About this clone: Germline is not matched at one junction end, which may reflect a read error. The genes are TRBV7-2 and TRBJ1-3; D might be TRBD1 (5 bases). CDR3 size: 14 residues. CDR1 and CDR2 from the germline V gene are SGHTA and FQGNSA. The CDR3 here is CASSRGGSENTIYF. Here the CDR3 DNA reads TGTGCCAGCAGCCGCGGGGGGTCTGAAAACACCATATATTTT.

The V call is TRBV18, the J call TRBJ2-3; D gene unclear. The CDR3 is 14 amino acids. Germline assignment: CDR1 KGHSH and CDR2 LQKENI. The V end was cut by 3 bases, the J end by 0 bases, with 7 bases between. The CDR3 here is CASSPRISTDTQYF. The CDR3 DNA reads as TGTGCCAGCTCACCGAGAATTAGCACAGATACGCAGTATTTT.

Remarks on this clone: Other DNA variants within this sample encode the same CDR3. V is TRBV27 and J is TRBJ1-1; tentative D call: TRBD1 (5 bases). The V end lost 4 bases, the J end lost 0 bases, and 6 bases lay between the germline ends. This CDR3 is built from 13 residues. CDR1 is MNHEY, CDR2 SMNVEV, per germline (reference sequence). CDR3 DNA sequence: TGTGCCAGCAGTTCAGGGATGAACACTGAAGCTTTCTTT. This codes for CASSSGMNTEAFF.

CDR3 in amino acids: CASSPQQGADTGELFF. As DNA, the CDR3 is TGTGCCAGCTCACCCCAACAGGGGGCGGACACCGGGGAGCTGTTTTTT. The chain recombines TRBV18 with TRBJ2-2; TRBD1 aligns across 9 bases. Germline CDR1 is KGHSH and CDR2 is LQKENI. V shed 3 bases, J shed 3 bases, and the junction held 5 bases outside the gene matches. This CDR3 is built from 16 residues.

The J gene is TRBJ2-3, the V gene TRBV7-3; D may be TRBD1 or TRBD2 (5 bases each). This CDR3 region has 13 residues. V was pared by 4 bases and J by 3 bases, with 8 bases between. Germline V lookup: CDR1 SGHTA, CDR2 FQGTGA. The CDR3 sequence: CASSSRGTDTQYF. CDR3 coding DNA: TGTGCCAGCAGCTCGAGGGGAACAGATACGCAGTATTTT.

CDR3 residues: CATSDSNTDTQYF. CDR3 coding DNA: TGTGCCACCAGTGATTCCAACACAGATACGCAGTATTTT. The chain combines TRBV24-1 with TRBJ2-3; no clear D gene. Germline V gene data show CDR1 as KGHDR and CDR2 as SFDVKD. Trimming removed 2 bases from V and 2 bases from J, with 4 bases in between. The CDR3 consists of 13 residues.

The chain has TRBV21-1 and TRBJ1-2. TRBV21-1 is noted as a pseudogene. CDR3 length: 17 residues. CDR3 sequence reads: CASSSSGTTSYDYGYTF. CDR3 coding DNA: TGTGCCAGCAGCAGCTCCGGGACCACCTCCTACGACTATGGCTACACCTTC.

The chain combines TRBV9 with TRBJ1-3, with no clear D. Per the germline V gene, CDR1 is SGDLS and CDR2 is YYNGEE. Trimming pared 0 bases from V and 6 bases from J, leaving 7 bases between. The CDR3 covers 13 residues. In DNA form, the CDR3 reads TGTGCCAGCAGCGTAGGGGAGTCAAACACCATATATTTT. Encoded protein: CASSVGESNTIYF.

This sequence joins TRBV6-4 and TRBJ1-2; a possible D gene is TRBD1 (5 bases). Trimming removed 6 bases from V and 7 bases from J, with 15 bases in between. The CDR3 runs to 13 residues. The germline V gene encodes CDR1 MRHNA and CDR2 SNTAGT. CDR3 sequence (DNA): TGTGCCAGCAGGGGGGACTGGGCCTTTGGCTACACCTTC. This encodes CASRGDWAFGYTF.

The rearrangement links TRBV11-2 to TRBJ2-7; 10 positions agree with TRBD2. The CDR3 totals 15 residues. Germline CDR1 and CDR2: SGHAT and FQNNGV. Trimming cost V 4 bases and J 4 bases; bases outside gene matches: 7. In DNA form, the CDR3 reads TGTGCCAGCAGCTCTCCGGGACTAGCGATATACGAGCAGTACTTC. Protein sequence: CASSSPGLAIYEQYF. Combining the CDR3 with reference TRBV11-2 and TRBJ2-7 gives the whole variable domain EAGVAQSPRYKIIEKRQSVAFWCNPISGHATLYWYQQILGQGPKLLIQFQNNGVVDDSQLPKDRFSAERLKGVDSTLKIQPAKLEDSAVYLCASSSPGLAIYEQYFGPGTRLTVT.

This clone was counted once. The chain uses TRBV6-5 and TRBJ2-2, with TRBD1 matching 8 bases. Per the germline V gene, CDR1 is MNHEY and CDR2 is SVGAGI. The J segment lost 5 bases and the V segment lost 5 bases, leaving 4 bases of the junction unmatched. The CDR3 spans 14 residues. The CDR3 here is CASSPTGGTGELFF. The CDR3 DNA follows: TGTGCCAGCAGTCCTACAGGGGGGACCGGGGAGCTGTTTTTT.

The chain combines TRBV6-1 with TRBJ1-5; no clear D. The CDR3 is 20 residues long. CDR1 and CDR2 (germline): MNHNS, SASEGT. V lost 0 bases and J 0 bases, leaving 21 bases between the germline ends. The CDR3 DNA is TGTGCCAGCAGTGAAGCGGCAATAGGGAGGGTATTGGGTAGCAATCAGCCCCAGCATTTT. It yields the protein CASSEAAIGRVLGSNQPQHF.

This clone has a single count. The chain links TRBV5-4 to TRBJ2-7; 7 bases are a match to TRBD2. The V gene end was trimmed by 2 bases and the J gene end by 0 bases; junction bases not matched to a gene: 5. The germline CDR1 and CDR2 sequences are SGHNT and YYREEE (reference sequence). This CDR3 is 15 amino acids long. The CDR3 sequence: CASSLVGGSSYEQYF. The CDR3 nucleotides are TGTGCCAGCAGCTTAGTTGGCGGGAGCTCCTACGAGCAGTACTTC.

The sample holds one count of this clone. The rearrangement joins TRBV2 to TRBJ2-7, with 9 bases matching TRBD1. In germline, CDR1 is SNHLY, CDR2 FYNNEI. Germline trimming cut 6 bases from V and 4 bases from J; bases unmatched to any gene: 7. The CDR3 runs 14 residues. CDR3 sequence reads: CASSTTGGGYEQYF. CDR3 coding DNA: TGTGCCAGCAGCACAACAGGGGGCGGATACGAGCAGTACTTC. Based on the CDR3 plus reference TRBV2 and TRBJ2-7, the full variable domain is EPEVTQTPSHQVTQMGQEVILRCVPISNHLYFYWYRQILGQKVEFLVSFYNNEISEKSEIFDDQFSVERPDGSNFTLKIRSTKLEDSAMYFCASSTTGGGYEQYFGPGTRLTVT.

The chain recombines TRBV4-1 with TRBJ1-6; D may be TRBD1 (6 bases). The CDR3 is 14 amino acids. Looked up from germline, CDR1 is MGHRA and CDR2 is YSYEKL. V gave up 6 bases and J gave up 5 bases, with 11 bases separating them. CDR3 in DNA: TGCGCCAGCAGAGGGACATTCCATAATTCACCCCTCCACTTT. The encoded protein is CASRGTFHNSPLHF.

The chain carries TRBV2 and TRBJ2-7, with a weak D call TRBD2 (6 bases). The CDR3 spans 14 residues. Between the trimmed V and J ends, which lost 0 bases and 6 bases, there was a span of 12 bases. Germline-derived CDR1 and CDR2 are SNHLY and FYNNEI. CDR3 region: CASSEAGSRLEQYF. The CDR3 DNA reads TGTGCCAGCAGTGAAGCCGGGAGTCGGCTCGAGCAGTACTTC.

V is TRBV11-1 and J is TRBJ2-5; D perhaps matches TRBD1 (6 bases). Deletions cut 4 bases from V and 2 bases from J, with 11 bases between. The CDR3 runs 14 residues. The germline gives CDR1 SGHAT, CDR2 FQDESV (reference sequence). The CDR3 loop reads CASSSLQGQETQYF. The CDR3 DNA is TGTGCCAGCAGCTCCCTCCAGGGGCAAGAGACCCAGTACTTC. Full variable domain (rest looked up from reference TRBV11-1 and TRBJ2-5): EAEVAQSPRYKITEKSQAVAFWCDPISGHATLYWYRQILGQGPELLVQFQDESVVDDSQLPKDRFSAERLKGVDSTLKIQPAELGDSAMYLCASSSLQGQETQYFGPGTRLLVL.

The chain uses TRBV7-9 and TRBJ1-6; no reliable D call. The CDR3 has 17 residues. CDR1 and CDR2 (germline): SEHNR, FQNEAQ (reference sequence). The V end was cut by 1 base, the J end by 5 bases, with 15 bases between. CDR3 coding DNA: TGTGCCAGCAGCTTAGGGTCGTTGAGGGATGATAATTCACCCCTCCACTTT. It specifies CASSLGSLRDDNSPLHF.

V gene TRBV19 combines with J gene TRBJ2-7; 7 nucleotides line up with TRBD1. This CDR3 has 13 amino acids. V was pared by 5 bases and J by 1 base, with 2 bases of the junction left unmatched. Per the germline V gene, CDR1 is LNHDA and CDR2 is SQIVND (reference sequence). The CDR3 DNA is TGTGCCAGTAGTCTGGGACAGTCCTACGAGCAGTACTTC. This codes for CASSLGQSYEQYF.